This is a list of T cell receptor beta chains from one sample in a study of graft-versus-host responses after intestinal transplantation. No antigen has been assigned to these receptors. Profiling relied on immunoSEQ multiplex PCR, and the TCRdb table lists in-frame clones only, not all of them. Among about 120,000 clones, 90% were seen once, and the ten largest hold approximately 0.17%. Sequenced here: unstimulated CD4+ T cells sorted from spleen or lymph node cells, sampled before intestinal transplant. These receptors were taken from a human donor who received an intestinal transplant. CDR3s include the opening cysteine and the closing phenylalanine or tryptophan. Fields, in order: V gene, clone size, J gene, D gene, CDR3 DNA, CDR3 protein. D genes are given only for firm matches. Clone sizes are given selectively: once, few, many, or a class where the clone is expanded.

TRBV6-1	-	TRBJ2-2	TRBD1	TGTGCCAGCAGTGAAAGGGACAGGGGCCTTCGGGAGCTGTTTTTT	CASSERDRGLRELFF
TRBV15	-	TRBJ1-4	-	TGTGCCACCAGCAGAGGAGACGGGTATGAAAAACTGTTTTTT	CATSRGDGYEKLFF
TRBV6-6	-	TRBJ1-5	TRBD1	TGTGCCAGCACCCCAGACAGGGTCAATCAGCCCCAGCATTTT	CASTPDRVNQPQHF
TRBV19	once	TRBJ2-7	TRBD2	TGTGCCAGTAGTATTGGGGTGAGACTAGCGGGGGGCGTCTCCTACGAGCAGTACTTC	CASSIGVRLAGGVSYEQYF
TRBV25-1	-	TRBJ2-7	-	TGTGCCAGCAGTGAATTGGGGACACCTTCCTACGAGCAGTACTTC	CASSELGTPSYEQYF
TRBV28	-	TRBJ2-7	-	TGTGCCAGCATGAGCATAACCTACGAGCAGTACTTC	CASMSITYEQYF
TRBV5-6	-	TRBJ2-3	TRBD2	TGTGCCAGCAGCTTGGTCCTAGCGGGAGACACAGATACGCAGTATTTT	CASSLVLAGDTDTQYF
TRBV5-1	-	TRBJ2-1	TRBD2	TGCGCCAGCAGCCTAACCTCCGGGACTAGTGGCTACAATGAGCAGTTCTTC	CASSLTSGTSGYNEQFF
TRBV7-2	-	TRBJ2-1	-	TGTGCCAGCAGCACCCTCAGGGTGAAGGGCAATGAGCAGTTCTTC	CASSTLRVKGNEQFF
TRBV4-3	-	TRBJ1-1	TRBD1	TGCGCCAGCAGCAAAACAGGGGGGTTGAACACTGAAGCTTTCTTT	CASSKTGGLNTEAFF
TRBV19	few	TRBJ1-4	-	TGTGCCAGTAGTATCAGGGTTCTCTACCCAACTAATGAAAAACTGTTTTTT	CASSIRVLYPTNEKLFF
TRBV2	-	TRBJ2-7	TRBD2	TGTGCCAGCAGTGATCCAAGTCTAGCGGGAGAATCCTACGAGCAGTACTTC	CASSDPSLAGESYEQYF
TRBV6-4	-	TRBJ2-1	TRBD2	TGTGCCAGCAGTTCCTTAGCGGGAGGGAACTACAATGAGCAGTTCTTC	CASSSLAGGNYNEQFF
TRBV29-1	-	TRBJ2-2	-	TGCAGCGCCCGTAGTACTGACTTGAACACCGGGGAGCTGTTTTTT	CSARSTDLNTGELFF
TRBV2	-	TRBJ2-3	-	TGTGCCAGCAGTGAAGTATCCGGATTTGGGGGGATCACAGATACGCAGTATTTT	CASSEVSGFGGITDTQYF
TRBV5-5	-	TRBJ1-1	TRBD1	TGTGCCAGCAGCTTGGTACCCGGGACAGGGGCGAACACTGAAGCTTTCTTT	CASSLVPGTGANTEAFF
TRBV6-1	-	TRBJ2-7	TRBD2	TGTGCCAGCAGTGCTAGCGGGGGTTTCTCCTACGAGCAGTACTTC	CASSASGGFSYEQYF
TRBV7-9	-	TRBJ1-2	-	TGTGCCAGCAGCGCCCTGGGCGGCTACACCTTC	CASSALGGYTF
TRBV6-5	-	TRBJ2-1	-	TGTGCCAGCAGTCAGGGGGGTGAGCAGTTCTTC	CASSQGGEQFF
TRBV28	-	TRBJ1-1	-	TGTGCCAGTACCCTTAGGGGATACACTGAAGCTTTCTTT	CASTLRGYTEAFF
TRBV5-4	-	TRBJ2-5	TRBD1	TGTGCCAGCAGCACGGACAGGCAAGAGACCCAGTACTTC	CASSTDRQETQYF
TRBV7-3	-	TRBJ2-1	TRBD2	TGTGCCAGCAGCCCCGGGGGGGGACTAGCCTCCAATGAGCAGTTCTTC	CASSPGGGLASNEQFF
TRBV9	-	TRBJ1-2	-	TGTGCCAGCAGCCCCCAGGGGCCGCTAAGCCTCTATGGCTACACCTTC	CASSPQGPLSLYGYTF
TRBV11-2	-	TRBJ1-1	-	TGTGCCAGCAGCCCGAGACTCAATCTGGGCACTGAAGCTTTCTTT	CASSPRLNLGTEAFF
TRBV5-4	-	TRBJ1-2	-	TGTGCCAGCAGCTTGGGGAGACTTGCTAACTATGGCTACACCTTC	CASSLGRLANYGYTF
TRBV9	-	TRBJ2-3	-	TGTGCCAGCAGCGTAGTGGCAGGCCAGGATACGCAGTATTTT	CASSVVAGQDTQYF
TRBV18	-	TRBJ2-7	-	TGTGCCAGCTCACCGAGCAGGGGCTTGGAGCAGTACTTC	CASSPSRGLEQYF
TRBV5-1	-	TRBJ2-1	-	TGCGCCAGCAGCTTGCGGGGGAGCCGATCGACCTACAATGAGCAGTTCTTC	CASSLRGSRSTYNEQFF
TRBV30	-	TRBJ1-1	-	TGTGCCTGGAGCTTACGGACTGAAGCTTTCTTT	CAWSLRTEAFF
TRBV5-1	once	TRBJ1-1	-	TGCGCCAGCAGCATAACTCCAGGGGTCACTGAAGCTTTCTTT	CASSITPGVTEAFF
TRBV5-1	-	TRBJ2-3	TRBD2	TGCGCCAGCAGCTCGCTAGCGGCTAGCACAGATACGCAGTATTTT	CASSSLAASTDTQYF
TRBV7-2	-	TRBJ2-7	TRBD1	TGTGCCAGCAGCCTCGGGACAGGGAATTACGAGCAGTACTTC	CASSLGTGNYEQYF
TRBV5-4	-	TRBJ1-4	-	TGTGCCAGCAGCTACACAGGCGCGGGGGAAAGACTGTTTTTT	CASSYTGAGERLFF
TRBV25-1	-	TRBJ1-4	-	TGTGCCAGCAGTGAACAGGGAGGGGCAACTAATGAAAAACTGTTTTTT	CASSEQGGATNEKLFF
TRBV6-5	-	TRBJ2-7	-	TGTGCCAGCAGTTACCAGGGCGAGCAGTACTTC	CASSYQGEQYF
TRBV30	-	TRBJ1-1	-	TGTGCCTGGAGTTCAGGGGCTCGCGAGGGGAACACTGAAGCTTTCTTT	CAWSSGAREGNTEAFF
TRBV6-1	-	TRBJ2-1	-	TGTGCCAGCAACCCACAGAGCTCCTACAATGAGCAGTTCTTC	CASNPQSSYNEQFF
TRBV27	-	TRBJ1-2	-	TGTGCCAGCAGTTTATTCGGGAACTATGGCTACACCTTC	CASSLFGNYGYTF
TRBV28	-	TRBJ1-5	-	TGTGCCAGCAGCCCTAGGGGAAGAAGCAATCAGCCCCAGCATTTT	CASSPRGRSNQPQHF
TRBV2	-	TRBJ2-3	-	TGTGCCAGCAGAGCAGGACTTCACACAGATACGCAGTATTTT	CASRAGLHTDTQYF
TRBV19	-	TRBJ1-1	-	TGTGCCAGTAGTATAGAAGTATTCAGGGGACAGAACACTGAAGCTTTCTTT	CASSIEVFRGQNTEAFF
TRBV7-2	-	TRBJ1-5	-	TGTGCCAGCAGCGTCATGGAGAATCAGCCCCAGCATTTT	CASSVMENQPQHF
TRBV4-3	-	TRBJ1-3	-	TGCGCCAGCAGCCCTCGAGACAGCTCTGGAAACACCATATATTTT	CASSPRDSSGNTIYF
TRBV5-4	-	TRBJ2-5	TRBD2	TGTGCCAGCAGCCCGAGACTAGCGGGAAGCCAAGAGACCCAGTACTTC	CASSPRLAGSQETQYF
TRBV25-1	-	TRBJ1-2	-	TGTGCCAGCAGTGTCCAGGGTAACTATGGCTACACCTTC	CASSVQGNYGYTF
TRBV9	-	TRBJ2-7	TRBD2	TGTGCCAGCAGCGTATTAGCGGGGGGATCCGAGCAGTACTTC	CASSVLAGGSEQYF
TRBV30	-	TRBJ2-7	TRBD1	TGTGCCTGGGACCTACAGGGGTCAGCCTACGAGCAGTACTTC	CAWDLQGSAYEQYF
TRBV4-2	few	TRBJ1-1	-	TGTGCCAGCAGCCAAGATTCGAGGGAAGAAGCTTTCTTT	CASSQDSREEAFF
TRBV5-6	-	TRBJ1-5	TRBD1	TGTGCCAGCAGGAGGATGGGACAGGTAGGGGAGCCCCAGCATTTT	CASRRMGQVGEPQHF
TRBV2	-	TRBJ2-7	-	TGTGCCAGCAGTGAAGCGGGGGCAGGGAACTACGAGCAGTACTTC	CASSEAGAGNYEQYF